These T cell receptor beta chains were read from a single sample in a study of blood T cell repertoires in COVID-19. The data were produced by immunoSEQ multiplex PCR, yet TCRdb's version contains in-frame clones alone and is incomplete. Of fewer than 85,000 clones in the sample, around two thirds were seen once. The specimen sequenced was peripheral blood. The receptors derive from a human donor with acute or convalescent COVID-19. The donor label of this sample is uncertain. CDR3s include the opening cysteine and the closing phenylalanine or tryptophan. A D gene is named only where the DNA matches it firmly. The size entry is marked missing in some rows and otherwise reads once, few, many or a size class.

cdr3_length	clone_size	v_call	d_call	j_call	cdr3_nt	cdr3_aa
13	once	TRBV3-1/TRBV3-2	.	TRBJ2-4	TGTGCCAGCAGCCGGGACACAGCAGGCATTCAGTACTTC	CASSRDTAGIQYF
12	.	TRBV5-1	.	TRBJ2-7	TGCGCCAGCAGCCCCAGGGGTTTTGAGCAGTACTTC	CASSPRGFEQYF
10	.	TRBV20-1	TRBD1	TRBJ1-1	TGCAGAGCAGGGGGCACTGAAGCTTTCTTT	CRAGGTEAFF
17	.	TRBV28	.	TRBJ2-7	TGTGCCAGCAGTTTCGCCAGTGGCGGAACAAGCTCCTACGAGCAGTACTTC	CASSFASGGTSSYEQYF
15	.	TRBV6-5	.	TRBJ1-3	TGTGCCAGCAGGGTGACAGATCTCTCTGGAAACACCATATATTTT	CASRVTDLSGNTIYF
15	.	TRBV5-6	TRBD1	TRBJ2-5	TGTGCCAGCAGCTTGAGGACAGGCTATCAAGAGACCCAGTACTTC	CASSLRTGYQETQYF
15	.	TRBV25-1	TRBD1	TRBJ2-1	TGTGCCAGCAGTGAATGGAGGACAGGTGACAATGAGCAGTTCTTC	CASSEWRTGDNEQFF
18	once	TRBV3-1/TRBV3-2	TRBD2	TRBJ2-5	TGTGCCAGCAGCCAAGATCGGCTAGCGGGATCACCGAGAGAGACCCAGTACTTC	CASSQDRLAGSPRETQYF
17	.	TRBV5-4	TRBD2	TRBJ2-5	TGTGCCAGCAGCCCAGGGACTCTAGCGGGGGGCCAAGAGACCCAGTACTTC	CASSPGTLAGGQETQYF
15	.	TRBV27	.	TRBJ1-2	TGTGCCAGCAGTACACAGGGCCCTATCGGCTATGGCTACACCTTC	CASSTQGPIGYGYTF
16	.	TRBV18	.	TRBJ1-1	TGTGCCAGCTCACCAAAGTTAAGGACAGCGAACACTGAAGCTTTCTTT	CASSPKLRTANTEAFF
12	.	TRBV5-6	.	TRBJ1-3	TGTGCCAGCAGCATACAGGGAAACACCATATATTTT	CASSIQGNTIYF
16	.	TRBV18	.	TRBJ1-3	TGTGCCAGCTCACACGGACAGACCCACTCTGGAAACACCATATATTTT	CASSHGQTHSGNTIYF
16	.	TRBV5-6	TRBD2	TRBJ2-5	TGTGCCAGCAGACCCTTACTAGCGGGAGTCCAAGAGACCCAGTACTTC	CASRPLLAGVQETQYF
16	few	TRBV2	TRBD1	TRBJ2-3	TGTGCCAGCAGTGAATACAGGGGTACGAGAAAAGATACGCAGTATTTT	CASSEYRGTRKDTQYF
13	once	TRBV7-2	.	TRBJ1-1	TGTGCCAGCAGCTCGAGGGTCAACACTGAAGCTTTCTTT	CASSSRVNTEAFF
13	.	TRBV20-1	.	TRBJ2-7	TGCAGTGCTAGTCGGCAGGGGATCTACGAGCAGTACTTC	CSASRQGIYEQYF
16	few	TRBV3-1/TRBV3-2	TRBD2	TRBJ2-1	TGTGCCAGCAGTCGGCTAGCGGGGTGGGATTTCAATGAGCAGTTCTTC	CASSRLAGWDFNEQFF
13	.	TRBV9	.	TRBJ2-3	TGTGCCAGCAGCACCCCCCCTAGGCGTACGCAGTATTTT	CASSTPPRRTQYF
16	.	TRBV5-1	.	TRBJ2-7	TGCGCCAGCAGCTTGGAGGGTCAGGGGTCTAGTCACGAGCAGTACTTC	CASSLEGQGSSHEQYF
15	.	TRBV18	TRBD1	TRBJ2-7	TGTGCCAGCTCACTTGACAGGGGGCAAACCTACGAGCAGTACTTC	CASSLDRGQTYEQYF
13	.	TRBV7-2	TRBD1	TRBJ1-5	TGTGCCAGCAGCTTACAGGGGGAACAGCCCCAGCATTTT	CASSLQGEQPQHF
15	.	TRBV27	.	TRBJ1-6	TGTGCCAGCAGTTTGGGGACATTTTATAATTCACCCCTCCACTTT	CASSLGTFYNSPLHF